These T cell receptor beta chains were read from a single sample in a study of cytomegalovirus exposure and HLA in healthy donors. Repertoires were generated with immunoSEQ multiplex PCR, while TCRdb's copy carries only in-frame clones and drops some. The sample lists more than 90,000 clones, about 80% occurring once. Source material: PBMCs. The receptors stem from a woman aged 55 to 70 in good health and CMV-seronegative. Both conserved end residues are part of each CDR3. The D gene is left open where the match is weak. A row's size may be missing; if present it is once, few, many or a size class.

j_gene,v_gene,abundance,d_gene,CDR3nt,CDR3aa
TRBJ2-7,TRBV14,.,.,TGTGCCAGCAGCCAATCGGGTCTAGCAGTCCACGAGCAGTACTTC,CASSQSGLAVHEQYF
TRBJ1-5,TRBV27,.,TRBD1,TGTGCCAGCGGTCGGACAGGGGATAAGAATCAGCCCCAGCATTTT,CASGRTGDKNQPQHF
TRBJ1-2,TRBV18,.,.,TGTGCCAGCTCACCAGACGGACTATCGGGCTACACCTTC,CASSPDGLSGYTF
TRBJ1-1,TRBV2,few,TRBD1,TGTGCCAGCAGGGGGGACAGGGTGACCACTGAAGCTTTCTTT,CASRGDRVTTEAFF
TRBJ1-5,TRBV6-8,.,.,TGTGCCAGCAGTTACTCGTGTTCCGCAGATTATAGCAATCAGCCCCAGCATTTT,CASSYSCSADYSNQPQHF
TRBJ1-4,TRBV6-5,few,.,TGTGCCAGCAGCCAGGTATCTGAAAAACTGTTTTTT,CASSQVSEKLFF
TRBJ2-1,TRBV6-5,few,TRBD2,TGTGCCAGCAGTTTAGCGGGAGTGCCCTACAATGAGCAGTTCTTC,CASSLAGVPYNEQFF
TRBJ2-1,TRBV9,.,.,TGTGCCAGCAGCGTGGGCTCTCGAGACTACAATGAGCAGTTCTTC,CASSVGSRDYNEQFF
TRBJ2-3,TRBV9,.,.,TGTGCCAGCAGCGACCGGAGGTTGAGCACAGATACGCAGTATTTT,CASSDRRLSTDTQYF
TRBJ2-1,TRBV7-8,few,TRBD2,TGTGCCAGCAGCTGGACCCCGGGGGGGCCCTACAATGAGCAGTTCTTC,CASSWTPGGPYNEQFF
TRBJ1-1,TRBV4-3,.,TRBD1,TGCGCCAGCAGCCAAGGTGGGGCAGGGGGCGCCTTAATGAACACTGAAGCTTTCTTT,CASSQGGAGGALMNTEAFF
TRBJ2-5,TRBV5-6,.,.,TGTGCCAGCAGCTTGGGGGGCCGTCAAGAGACCCAGTACTTC,CASSLGGRQETQYF
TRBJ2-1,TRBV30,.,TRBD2,TGTGCCTGGAGCACCCTAGCGGCCTCCTACAATGAGCAGTTCTTC,CAWSTLAASYNEQFF
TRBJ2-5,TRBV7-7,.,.,TGTGCCAGCAGCTCGCAGGCGGGGATTCAAGAGACCCAGTACTTC,CASSSQAGIQETQYF
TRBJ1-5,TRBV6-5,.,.,TGTGCCAGCAGCCCCGGGAGCAATCAGCCCCAGCATTTT,CASSPGSNQPQHF
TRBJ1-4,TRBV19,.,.,TGTGCCAGTAGCCCGGGGATTGAAAAACTGTTTTTT,CASSPGIEKLFF
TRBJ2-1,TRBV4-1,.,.,TGCGCCAGCAGCCGGTCCCGCGGGGGCGAGCAGTTCTTC,CASSRSRGGEQFF
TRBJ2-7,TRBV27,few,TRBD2,TGTGCCAGCAGTTCCCTAGGACTAGAAGGGACCTACGAGCAGTACTTC,CASSSLGLEGTYEQYF
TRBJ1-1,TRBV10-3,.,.,TGTGCCATCAGTGAGTCGCGGGTTCGGGCTTTCTTT,CAISESRVRAFF
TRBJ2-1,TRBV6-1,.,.,TGTGCCAGCAGTGAACTTTCGGGAGTACCCTACAATGAGCAGTTCTTC,CASSELSGVPYNEQFF
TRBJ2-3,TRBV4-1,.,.,TGCGCCAGCAGCCAACCAACCCCTACTACAGATACGCAGTATTTT,CASSQPTPTTDTQYF
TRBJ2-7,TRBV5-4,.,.,TGTGCCAGCAGCTTGGAAGGGGCAGCACACGAGCAGTACTTC,CASSLEGAAHEQYF
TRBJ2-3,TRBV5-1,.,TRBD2,TGCGCCAGCAGCTTGGCCCGGGGGGGATCAGATACGCAGTATTTT,CASSLARGGSDTQYF
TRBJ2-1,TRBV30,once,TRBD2,TGTGCCTGGAGTGTGCGGACGGGGGGTGTAATGAGGGAGTTCTTC,CAWSVRTGGVMREFF
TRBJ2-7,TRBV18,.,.,TGTGCCAGCTCACCACCGGGAGTCGGGGAGCAGTACTTC,CASSPPGVGEQYF
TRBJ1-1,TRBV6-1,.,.,TGTGCCAGCAGTGAAGAAACAGAGAACACTGAAGCTTTCTTT,CASSEETENTEAFF
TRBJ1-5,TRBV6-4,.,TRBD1,TGTGCCAGCAGTGACCGGACAGGGGTATATAGCAATCAGCCCCAGCATTTT,CASSDRTGVYSNQPQHF